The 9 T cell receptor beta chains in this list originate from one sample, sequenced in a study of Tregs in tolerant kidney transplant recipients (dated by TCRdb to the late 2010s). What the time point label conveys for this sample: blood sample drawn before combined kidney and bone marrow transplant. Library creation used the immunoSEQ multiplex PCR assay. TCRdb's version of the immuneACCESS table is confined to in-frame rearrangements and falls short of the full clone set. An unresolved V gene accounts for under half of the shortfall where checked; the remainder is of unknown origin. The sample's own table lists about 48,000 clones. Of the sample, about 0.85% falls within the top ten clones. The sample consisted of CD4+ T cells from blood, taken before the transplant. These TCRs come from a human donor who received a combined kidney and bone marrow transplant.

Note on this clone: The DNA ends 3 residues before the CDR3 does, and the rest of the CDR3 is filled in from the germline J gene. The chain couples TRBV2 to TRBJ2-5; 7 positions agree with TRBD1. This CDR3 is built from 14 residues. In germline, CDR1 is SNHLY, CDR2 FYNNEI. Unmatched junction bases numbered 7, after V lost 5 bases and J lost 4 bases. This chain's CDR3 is CASSFDRAGETQYF. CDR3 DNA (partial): TGTGCCAGCAGTTTCGACAGGGCAGGAGAGACC. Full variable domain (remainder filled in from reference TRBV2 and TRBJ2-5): EPEVTQTPSHQVTQMGQEVILRCVPISNHLYFYWYRQILGQKVEFLVSFYNNEISEKSEIFDDQFSVERPDGSNFTLKIRSTKLEDSAMYFCASSFDRAGETQYFGPGTRLLVL.

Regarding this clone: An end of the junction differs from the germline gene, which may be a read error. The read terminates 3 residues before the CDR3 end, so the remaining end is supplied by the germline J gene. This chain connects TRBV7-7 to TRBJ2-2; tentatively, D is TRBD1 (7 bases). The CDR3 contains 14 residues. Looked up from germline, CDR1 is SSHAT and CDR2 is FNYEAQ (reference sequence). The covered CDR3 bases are TGTGCTAGCAGCGCGGGACAGAGCACCGGGGAG. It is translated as CASSAGQSTGE. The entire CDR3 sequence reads CASSAGQSTGELFF.

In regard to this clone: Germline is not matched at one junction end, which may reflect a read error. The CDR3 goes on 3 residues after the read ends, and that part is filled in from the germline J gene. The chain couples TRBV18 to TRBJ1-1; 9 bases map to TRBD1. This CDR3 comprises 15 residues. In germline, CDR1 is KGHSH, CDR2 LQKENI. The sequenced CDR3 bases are TGTGCCAGCTCGCCACAGGGACAGGGGAACACTGAA. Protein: CASSPQGQGNTE. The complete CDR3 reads CASSPQGQGNTEAFF.

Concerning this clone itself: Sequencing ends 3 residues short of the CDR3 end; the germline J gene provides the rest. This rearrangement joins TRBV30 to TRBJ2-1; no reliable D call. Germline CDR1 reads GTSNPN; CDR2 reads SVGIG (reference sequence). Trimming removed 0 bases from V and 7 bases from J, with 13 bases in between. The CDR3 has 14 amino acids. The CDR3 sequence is CAWSVWPSRNEQFF. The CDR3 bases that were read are TGTGCCTGGAGTGTATGGCCCTCGAGGAATGAG.

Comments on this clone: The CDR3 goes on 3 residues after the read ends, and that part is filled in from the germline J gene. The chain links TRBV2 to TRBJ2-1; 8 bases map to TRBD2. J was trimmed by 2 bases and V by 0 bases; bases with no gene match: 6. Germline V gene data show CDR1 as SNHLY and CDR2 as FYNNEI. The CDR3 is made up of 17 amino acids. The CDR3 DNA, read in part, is TGTGCCAGCAGTGAAGCGGGTAGCGGGGCCCCCTACAATGAG. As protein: CASSEAGSGAPYNE. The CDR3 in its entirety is CASSEAGSGAPYNEQFF.

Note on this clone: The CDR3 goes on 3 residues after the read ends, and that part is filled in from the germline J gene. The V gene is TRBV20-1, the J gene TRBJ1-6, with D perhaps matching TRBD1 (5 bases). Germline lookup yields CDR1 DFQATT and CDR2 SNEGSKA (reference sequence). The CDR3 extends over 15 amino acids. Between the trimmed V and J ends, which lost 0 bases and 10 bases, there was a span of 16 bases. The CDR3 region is CSARDGQGIHSPLHF. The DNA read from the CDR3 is TGCAGTGCTAGAGACGGGCAGGGTATACACTCACCC.

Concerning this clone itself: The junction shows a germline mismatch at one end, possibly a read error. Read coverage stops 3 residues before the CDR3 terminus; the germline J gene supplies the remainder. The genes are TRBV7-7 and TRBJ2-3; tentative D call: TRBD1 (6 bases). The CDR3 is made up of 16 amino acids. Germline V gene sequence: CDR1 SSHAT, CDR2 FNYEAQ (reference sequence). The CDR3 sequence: CASSPDRSGFTDTQYF. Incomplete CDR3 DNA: TGTGCTAGCAGCCCTGACAGGTCAGGGTTCACAGATACG. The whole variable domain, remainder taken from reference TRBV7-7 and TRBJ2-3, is GAGVSQSPRYKVTKRGQDVTLRCDPISSHATLYWYQQALGQGPEFLTYFNYEAQPDKSGLPSDRFSAERPEGSISTLTIQRTEQRDSAMYRCASSPDRSGFTDTQYFGPGTRLTVL.

CDR3 DNA (partial): TGTGCCAGCTCACCCCTAGCGGGAGGTCGCAATGAG. It yields the protein CASSPLAGGRNE. In full, the CDR3 is CASSPLAGGRNEQFF. The chain is built from TRBV18 and TRBJ2-1, with 11 positions matching TRBD2. The CDR3 goes on 3 residues after the read ends, and that part is filled in from the germline J gene. The CDR3 runs 15 residues. V was clipped by 3 bases and J by 6 bases; unmatched bases: 4. Germline V lookup: CDR1 KGHSH, CDR2 LQKENI.

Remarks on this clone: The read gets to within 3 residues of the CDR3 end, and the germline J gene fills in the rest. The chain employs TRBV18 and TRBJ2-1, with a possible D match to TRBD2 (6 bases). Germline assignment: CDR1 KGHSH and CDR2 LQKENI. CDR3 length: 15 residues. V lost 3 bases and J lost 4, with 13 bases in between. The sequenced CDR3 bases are TGTGCCAGCTCACCTGGGGACGGGACTTACAATGAG. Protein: CASSPGDGTYNE. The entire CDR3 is CASSPGDGTYNEQFF.